A single sample gave rise to the 10 T cell receptor beta chains below, sequenced in a study of identical twins. MiXCR, applied by TCRdb to the 5' RACE reads, yields one record per CDR3 protein. Of approximately 210,000 distinct CDR3 sequences in the sample, about 16% were seen once. These data were also reused for a study on T cells expressing NK-cell markers.

The source material was CD8+ T cells sorted from blood. Receptors were obtained from a woman under 30 in good health.

This chain joins TRBV12-3 or TRBV12-4 and TRBJ2-1, with D perhaps assigned TRBD1 or TRBD2 (5 bases each). Trimming stripped 8 bases from V and 6 bases from J, with 8 bases between. This CDR3 region has 11 residues. The DNA for the CDR3 is TGTGCCAGCGCAGGGAGCAATGAGCAGTTCTTC. It translates to CASAGSNEQFF.

This clonotype was seen a few times. The rearrangement uses TRBV7-9 and TRBJ2-7, with 8 bases aligning to TRBD1. V lost 5 bases, J lost 0 bases, and 6 bases stayed unmatched. Germline CDR1 reads SEHNR; CDR2 reads FQNEAQ (reference sequence). The CDR3 sequence is 15 residues long. CDR3 in amino acids: CASSRGQALSYEQYF. The CDR3 coding sequence is TGTGCCAGCAGCCGGGGACAGGCGCTCTCCTACGAGCAGTACTTC.

The V gene is TRBV30, the J gene TRBJ2-3; D perhaps matches TRBD1 (6 bases). Germline assignment: CDR1 GTSNPN and CDR2 SVGIG (reference sequence). The CDR3 length is 15 residues. The V gene lost 0 bases and the J gene lost 3 bases, with 13 bases spanning the gap. The CDR3 loop reads CAWSVRGGLTDTQYF. CDR3 sequence (DNA): TGTGCCTGGAGTGTACGAGGGGGATTGACAGATACGCAGTATTTT.

By proportion, this clonotype is medium-sized (0.01 to 0.1%). The genes are TRBV7-9 and TRBJ2-5; 12 bases agree with TRBD2. CDR1 is SEHNR, CDR2 FQNEAQ, per germline (reference sequence). Unmatched junction bases numbered 7, after V lost 7 bases and J lost 1 base. The CDR3 runs 16 residues. The CDR3 nucleotides are TGTGCCAGCACCGGGGCGACTAGCGGGGGCCAAGAGACCCAGTACTTC. It is translated as CASTGATSGGQETQYF.

The V and J genes are TRBV12-3 or TRBV12-4 and TRBJ2-7; 8 nucleotides agree with TRBD1. This CDR3 has 14 amino acids. The V gene end was trimmed by 6 bases and the J gene end by 0 bases; junction bases not matched to a gene: 4. CDR3: CASRPGTGSYEQYF. The CDR3, as DNA: TGTGCCAGCAGGCCCGGGACAGGCTCCTACGAGCAGTACTTC.

This chain uses TRBV15 with TRBJ2-7; D perhaps matches TRBD2 (6 bases). The CDR3 extends over 16 amino acids. With 0 bases removed from V and 2 bases from J, the gap between germline ends came to 14 bases. The germline V gene encodes CDR1 LNHNV and CDR2 YYDKDF (reference sequence). DNA for the CDR3: TGTGCCACCAGCAGAGATTTTTCGGCTAGCGCCTACGAGCAGTACTTC. This translates into CATSRDFSASAYEQYF.

The CDR3 sequence: CSARDEKGQNQPQHF. The CDR3 bases are TGCAGTGCTAGAGATGAGAAGGGGCAAAATCAGCCCCAGCATTTT. J is TRBJ1-5 and V is TRBV20-1; a weak D match, TRBD1 (5 bases). Germline CDR1 reads DFQATT; CDR2 reads SNEGSKA (reference sequence). Trimming shortened V by 0 bases and J by 4 bases, and 13 bases separated the two germline ends. The CDR3 contains 15 residues.

This chain uses TRBV29-1 with TRBJ2-7; TRBD2 agrees at 8 bases. The CDR3 totals 14 residues. Germline CDR1 and CDR2: SQVTM and ANQGSEA. V lost 4 bases and J lost 3; bases outside the gene matches: 8. CDR3 protein: CSVANSGTRYEQYF. CDR3 in DNA: TGCAGCGTTGCCAATAGCGGGACCCGCTACGAGCAGTACTTC.

V usage is TRBV20-1 and J usage is TRBJ2-1; maybe TRBD1 (7 bases). The CDR3 length is 14 residues. Germline lookup yields CDR1 DFQATT and CDR2 SNEGSKA (reference sequence). V dropped 6 bases and J dropped 8 bases, with 20 bases sitting between them. CDR3 DNA sequence: TGCAGTGCGTGGGACAGTTCAGCGGGCGATGAGCAGTTCTTC. Translation gives CSAWDSSAGDEQFF.

This clonotype appeared many times. The chain recombines TRBV7-9 with TRBJ2-7, with D maybe TRBD2 (6 bases). The V end was cut by 8 bases, the J end by 5 bases, with 13 bases between. The CDR3 totals 12 residues. Germline CDR1 and CDR2: SEHNR and FQNEAQ (reference sequence). The CDR3 region is CASDPGGHEQYF. CDR3 in DNA: TGTGCCAGCGACCCTGGAGGGCACGAGCAGTACTTC.